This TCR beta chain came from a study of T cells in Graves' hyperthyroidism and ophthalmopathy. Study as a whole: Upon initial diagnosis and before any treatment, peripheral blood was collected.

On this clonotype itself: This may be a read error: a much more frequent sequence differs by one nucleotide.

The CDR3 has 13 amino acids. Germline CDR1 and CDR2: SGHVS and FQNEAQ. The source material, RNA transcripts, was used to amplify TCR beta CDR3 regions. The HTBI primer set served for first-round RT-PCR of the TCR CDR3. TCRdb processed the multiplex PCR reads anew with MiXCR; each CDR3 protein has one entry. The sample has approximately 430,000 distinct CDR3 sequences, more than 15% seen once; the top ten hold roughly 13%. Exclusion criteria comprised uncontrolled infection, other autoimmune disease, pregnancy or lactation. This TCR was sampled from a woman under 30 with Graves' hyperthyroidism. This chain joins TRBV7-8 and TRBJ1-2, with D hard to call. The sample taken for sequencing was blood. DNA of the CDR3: TGTGCCAGCAGTCAAAAGCCCAACTATGGCTACGCCTTC. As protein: CASSQKPNYGYAF.